These 22 T cell receptor beta chains were all obtained from the same sample, sequenced in a study of cytomegalovirus exposure and HLA in healthy donors. PCR involved 60 Vbeta and 13 Jbeta primers. Repertoires were generated with immunoSEQ multiplex PCR, while TCRdb's copy carries only in-frame clones and drops some. The data show 200,000 to 250,000 clones, with approximately 87% seen just once and 1.3% held by the top ten. Sequencing used PBMCs. The receptors were gathered from a human donor in good health.

The V call is TRBV5-1, the J call TRBJ2-1; D remains unclear. The germline CDR1 and CDR2 sequences are SGHRS and YFSETQ. Deletions cut 2 bases from V and 6 bases from J, with 9 bases between. This CDR3 spans 13 amino acids. Here the CDR3 reads CASSLMGPNEQFF. The DNA of the CDR3 is TGCGCCAGCAGCTTAATGGGCCCCAATGAGCAGTTCTTC.

The chain couples TRBV10-2 to TRBJ2-2; TRBD2 aligns across 7 bases. Germline-derived CDR1 and CDR2 are WSHSY and SAAADI. V shed 9 bases and J 2 bases; nucleotides not matched to a gene: 9. The CDR3 has 15 amino acids. CDR3 nucleotides: TGCGCCAGTATTCACGGGACTAAAAACACCGGGGAGCTGTTTTTT. Translated, it gives CASIHGTKNTGELFF.

Comment on this clone: The germline gene is not matched at one end of the junction; a read error may be the cause. The chain joins TRBV7-9 to TRBJ2-7; 11 bases agree with TRBD1. This CDR3 is built from 16 residues. The germline V gene encodes CDR1 SEHNR and CDR2 FQNEAQ (reference sequence). CDR3 sequence (DNA): TGTTCCAGCAGTTACTTAGGGACAGGGGGGATCTACGAGCAGTACTTC. It translates to CSSSYLGTGGIYEQYF.

This clone has just a few counts. The CDR3 here is CASSFRAGDEQYF. The CDR3 DNA sequence: TGTGCCAGCAGTTTCCGGGCAGGGGACGAGCAGTACTTC. V and J are TRBV28 and TRBJ2-7; tentative D call: TRBD1 (6 bases). Trimming stripped 3 bases from V and 5 bases from J, with 11 bases between. Germline V lookup: CDR1 MDHEN, CDR2 SYDVKM. The length of the CDR3 is 13 residues.

This clone came up once. The chain employs TRBV18 and TRBJ1-4, with D uncertain. The CDR3 runs 13 residues. The V end lost 6 bases, the J end lost 5 bases, and 10 bases lay between the germline ends. Germline V lookup: CDR1 KGHSH, CDR2 LQKENI. The CDR3 sequence: CASSHGENEKLFF. The CDR3 nucleotides read TGTGCCAGCTCGCACGGGGAGAATGAAAAACTGTTTTTT. Looking up the rest from reference TRBV18 and TRBJ1-4 gives the full variable domain: NAGVMQNPRHLVRRRGQEARLRCSPMKGHSHVYWYRQLPEEGLKFMVYLQKENIIDESGMPKERFSAEFPKEGPSILRIQQVVRGDSAAYFCASSHGENEKLFFGSGTQLSVL.

The chain couples TRBV6-5 to TRBJ2-5; TRBD2 matches 13 bases. Germline V gives CDR1 MNHEY, CDR2 SVGAGI. The CDR3 runs 14 residues. The trim removed 7 bases at V and 3 bases at J, leaving 2 bases unmatched. In DNA form, the CDR3 reads TGTGCCAGCACCGGGACTAGCGGGAAAGAGACCCAGTACTTC. Its translation: CASTGTSGKETQYF.

This chain connects TRBV2 to TRBJ2-6; 7 bases line up with TRBD1. This CDR3 comprises 15 residues. Unmatched junction bases numbered 15, after V lost 7 bases and J lost 12 bases. The germline V gene encodes CDR1 SNHLY and CDR2 FYNNEI. The CDR3, as DNA: TGTGCCAGCAAGGTCGGGGCAGGGGGTGTCATCGTCCTGACTTTC. Its translation: CASKVGAGGVIVLTF. The variable domain in full, with the rest retrieved from reference TRBV2 and TRBJ2-6, is EPEVTQTPSHQVTQMGQEVILRCVPISNHLYFYWYRQILGQKVEFLVSFYNNEISEKSEIFDDQFSVERPDGSNFTLKIRSTKLEDSAMYFCASKVGAGGVIVLTFGAGSRLTVL.

The V and J genes are TRBV29-1 and TRBJ2-1, with 9 bases aligning to TRBD2. Germline V lookup: CDR1 SQVTM, CDR2 ANQGSEA. Trimming at V came to 2 bases and at J to 8 bases, leaving 7 bases not matched to a gene. The CDR3 has 14 residues. In DNA form, the CDR3 reads TGCAGCGTTGAATCTGGTAGCGGGAGCTATGAGCAGTTCTTC. It encodes CSVESGSGSYEQFF.

V and J are TRBV27 and TRBJ2-7; 8 bases agree with TRBD1. Germline V gene sequence: CDR1 MNHEY, CDR2 SMNVEV (reference sequence). The junction had 7 bases not matched to a gene; V was cut back by 5 bases and J by 7 bases. The CDR3 has 13 residues. The CDR3 sequence is CASSVQGAGEQYF. In DNA, the CDR3 is TGTGCCAGCAGTGTCCAGGGGGCAGGGGAGCAGTACTTC.

The chain carries TRBV7-6 and TRBJ2-3; possible D gene TRBD2, 5 bases. This CDR3 is built from 15 residues. V was clipped by 5 bases and J by 4 bases, with 16 bases between them. In germline, CDR1 is SGHVS, CDR2 FNYEAQ. The chain's CDR3 is CASSAFGDSADTQYF. The CDR3, as DNA: TGTGCCAGCAGCGCCTTCGGGGATAGTGCAGATACGCAGTATTTT.

This clone was recorded once. This rearrangement joins TRBV5-1 to TRBJ2-2; D perhaps matches TRBD2 (6 bases). The V gene lost 4 bases and the J gene lost 3 bases, with 13 bases spanning the gap. This CDR3 has 15 residues. Per the germline V gene, CDR1 is SGHRS and CDR2 is YFSETQ. Here the CDR3 DNA reads TGCGCCAGCAGCCCGGCCTGGGAGGACACCGGGGAGCTGTTTTTT. Residues: CASSPAWEDTGELFF.

The chain employs TRBV11-2 and TRBJ2-7; a possible D gene is TRBD1 (5 bases). Trimming took 3 bases from V and 0 from J, leaving 12 bases between them. Germline CDR1 and CDR2: SGHAT and FQNNGV. CDR3 size: 15 residues. The CDR3 here is CASSLPTESSYEQYF. CDR3 DNA: TGTGCCAGCAGCTTGCCGACAGAGAGCTCCTACGAGCAGTACTTC.

This sequence joins TRBV7-9 and TRBJ2-7, with 11 nucleotides matching TRBD1. CDR1 is SEHNR, CDR2 FQNEAQ, per germline (reference sequence). The CDR3 extends over 16 amino acids. Germline trimming cut 6 bases from V and 3 bases from J; bases unmatched to any gene: 10. The CDR3 bases are TGTGCCAGCAGTTACTTAGGGACAGGGGGGATCTACGAGCAGTACTTC. It specifies CASSYLGTGGIYEQYF.

The chain recombines TRBV2 with TRBJ2-7, with 7 bases matching TRBD2. The junction had 4 bases not matched to a gene; V was cut back by 5 bases and J by 0 bases. The CDR3 runs 14 residues. Germline CDR1 is SNHLY and CDR2 is FYNNEI. Here the CDR3 reads CASSSGTLSYEQYF. The CDR3 DNA reads as TGTGCCAGCAGTAGCGGGACCCTCTCCTACGAGCAGTACTTC. Filled out from reference TRBV2 and TRBJ2-7, the complete variable domain reads EPEVTQTPSHQVTQMGQEVILRCVPISNHLYFYWYRQILGQKVEFLVSFYNNEISEKSEIFDDQFSVERPDGSNFTLKIRSTKLEDSAMYFCASSSGTLSYEQYFGPGTRLTVT.

This chain uses TRBV5-1 with TRBJ1-1, with D tentatively TRBD1 (5 bases). Trimming shortened V by 4 bases and J by 0 bases, and 13 bases separated the two germline ends. The CDR3 covers 15 residues. Per the germline V gene, CDR1 is SGHRS and CDR2 is YFSETQ. The CDR3 DNA reads TGCGCCAGCAGCGGGGGACTCAGGATGAACACTGAAGCTTTCTTT. Its translation is CASSGGLRMNTEAFF.

This rearrangement joins TRBV11-2 to TRBJ1-4; D is unresolved. V lost 0 bases, J lost 8 bases, and 10 bases lay in between. The CDR3 consists of 14 residues. Germline lookup yields CDR1 SGHAT and CDR2 FQNNGV. CDR3 in DNA: TGTGCCAGCAGCTTAGATGGAGGCGGAGAAAAACTGTTTTTT. As protein: CASSLDGGGEKLFF.

The chain uses TRBV18 and TRBJ2-1; TRBD2 matches at 11 bases. The CDR3 is 17 residues long. Germline-derived CDR1 and CDR2 are KGHSH and LQKENI. V was pared by 3 bases and J by 5 bases, with 9 bases of the junction left unmatched. DNA for the CDR3: TGTGCCAGCTCACCCAGGCTAGCGGGAGGTTGGGACAATGAGCAGTTCTTC. It yields the protein CASSPRLAGGWDNEQFF.

This clone was detected only once. The genes are TRBV7-9 and TRBJ2-3; unclear D gene. The length of the CDR3 is 13 residues. CDR1 is SEHNR, CDR2 FQNEAQ, per germline (reference sequence). V lost 2 bases and J 3 bases, leaving 6 bases between the germline ends. The CDR3 DNA reads TGTGCCAGCAGCTTACTCGGGACAGATACGCAGTATTTT. It codes for CASSLLGTDTQYF. Full variable domain (missing parts from reference TRBV7-9 and TRBJ2-3): DTGVSQNPRHKITKRGQNVTFRCDPISEHNRLYWYRQTLGQGPEFLTYFQNEAQLEKSRLLSDRFSAERPKGSFSTLEIQRTEQGDSAMYLCASSLLGTDTQYFGPGTRLTVL.

The chain combines TRBV7-8 with TRBJ2-7; D perhaps matches TRBD1 (5 bases). Trimming took off 1 base at V and 3 bases at J, with 7 bases between the two ends. Germline V lookup: CDR1 SGHVS, CDR2 FQNEAQ. This CDR3 comprises 13 residues. This CDR3 is CASSLGQIYEQYF. The CDR3 DNA reads TGTGCCAGCAGCTTAGGACAGATCTACGAGCAGTACTTC.

The chain joins TRBV4-1 to TRBJ2-7; a weak D match, TRBD1 (5 bases). Germline lookup yields CDR1 MGHRA and CDR2 YSYEKL. CDR3 length: 14 residues. V was clipped by 4 bases and J by 0 bases, with 10 bases between them. The CDR3 sequence: CASSPDKGSYEQYF. The DNA for the CDR3 is TGCGCCAGCAGCCCGGACAAGGGCTCCTACGAGCAGTACTTC.

The chain recombines TRBV19 with TRBJ1-5; D possibly corresponds to TRBD1 (5 bases). The CDR3 spans 15 residues. CDR1 and CDR2 from the germline V gene are LNHDA and SQIVND (reference sequence). Trimming shortened V by 1 base and J by 6 bases, and 13 bases separated the two germline ends. The CDR3 spells CASSIAGRAAQPQHF. In DNA, the CDR3 is TGTGCCAGTAGTATAGCAGGCAGGGCGGCTCAGCCCCAGCATTTT.

The CDR3 DNA reads TGTGCCAGCAGCTCCCCCCGGACTACCTACAATGAGCAGTTCTTC. It translates to CASSSPRTTYNEQFF. The V gene is TRBV5-4, the J gene TRBJ2-1; tentative D call: TRBD2 (6 bases). The CDR3 totals 15 residues. V gave up 3 bases and J gave up 2 bases, with 12 bases separating them. In germline, CDR1 is SGHNT, CDR2 YYREEE (reference sequence). The full variable domain, rest sourced from reference TRBV5-4 and TRBJ2-1, is ETGVTQSPTHLIKTRGQQVTLRCSSQSGHNTVSWYQQALGQGPQFIFQYYREEENGRGNFPPRFSGLQFPNYSSELNVNALELDDSALYLCASSSPRTTYNEQFFGPGTRLTVL.